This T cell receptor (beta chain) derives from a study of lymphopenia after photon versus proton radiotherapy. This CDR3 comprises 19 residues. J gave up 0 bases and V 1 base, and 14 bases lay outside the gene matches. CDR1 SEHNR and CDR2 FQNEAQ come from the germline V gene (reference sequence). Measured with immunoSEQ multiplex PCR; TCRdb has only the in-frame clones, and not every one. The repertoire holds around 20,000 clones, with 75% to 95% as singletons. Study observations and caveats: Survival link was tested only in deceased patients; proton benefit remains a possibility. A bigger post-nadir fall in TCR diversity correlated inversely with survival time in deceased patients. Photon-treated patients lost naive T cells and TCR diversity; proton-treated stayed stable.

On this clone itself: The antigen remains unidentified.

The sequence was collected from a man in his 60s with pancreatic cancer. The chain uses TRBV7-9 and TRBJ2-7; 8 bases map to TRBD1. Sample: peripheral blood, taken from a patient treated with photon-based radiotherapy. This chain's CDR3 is CASSLVRGDRGQSSYEQYF. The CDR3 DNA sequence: TGTGCCAGCAGCTTAGTAAGGGGAGACAGGGGCCAGAGCTCCTACGAGCAGTACTTC.